This T cell receptor beta chain was obtained from a study of cytomegalovirus exposure and HLA in healthy donors. In regard to this clone: Its antigen is undetermined.

V lost 7 bases and J 2 bases, leaving 13 bases between the germline ends. The CDR3 sequence is 14 residues long. Germline V CDR1 and CDR2: MNHEY, SVGAGI. Study conclusions and caveats: In a later analysis, across HLA loci, associated TCR counts were highest for DRB1, lowest for HLA-C. A later analysis found most CMV-associated TCR beta chains apparently HLA-restricted.

PCR employed 60 Vbeta and 13 Jbeta primers. The data were produced by immunoSEQ multiplex PCR, yet TCRdb's version contains in-frame clones alone and is incomplete. The repertoire holds about 190,000 clones, with 79% as singletons. This clonotype originated in a woman in her late teens or twenties in good health and CMV-seronegative. The chain carries TRBV6-5 and TRBJ2-3; TRBD2 might be the D (5 bases). The sample consisted of PBMCs. CDR3 DNA: TGTGCCAGCAAGGATCGGGATTTCACAGATACGCAGTATTTT. It is translated as CASKDRDFTDTQYF.